This TCR beta chain emerged from a study of T cells after yellow fever vaccination. Study background: The authors prepared low-cell-number fractions using SMART-Seq v4 Ultra Low Input.

Generation of TCR cDNA used 5'RACE template switching (which added a universal primer site and UMIs). TCRdb recomputed calls from the 5' RACE reads with MiXCR, one row per CDR3 protein. Among about 340,000 distinct CDR3 sequences listed, about 12% were seen once. Findings and caveats of the study: Post-booster samples contained most primary-vaccination clones (around 96% CD4, roughly 88% CD8). Weaker overall, the secondary response nonetheless peaked faster (day 5 versus 15).

Concerning this clonotype: The antigen is not known.

Source: CD4+ T cells sorted from PBMCs, taken 15 days after the yellow fever booster vaccination. This TCR came from a man between 18 and 35 years old who received the YFV17D yellow fever vaccine.

The CDR3 reads CASSLGSNSVADTQYF. The CDR3 coding sequence is TGTGCCAGCAGCTTAGGTAGCAACTCGGTGGCAGATACGCAGTATTTT. V and J are TRBV7-6 and TRBJ2-3; D gene unclear. CDR3 length: 16 residues. V lost 1 base and J lost 4, with 15 bases in between. Germline V CDR1 and CDR2: SGHVS, FNYEAQ.